The present entry profiles one T cell receptor (beta chain) with its context. As yet, its antigen is unknown. The CDR3 length is 12 residues. Per the germline V gene, CDR1 is SQVTM and CDR2 is ANQGSEA. V was pared by 6 bases and J by 3 bases, with 12 bases between. Healthy people donating bone marrow made up the donors. The data belong to a study of cytomegalovirus exposure and HLA in healthy donors. Study-wide results and caveats: In a later analysis, approximately 15,000 TCR beta sequences were associated with HLA alleles at 0.05 false discovery rate. Later examination showed HLA-associated TCR beta chains had greater clonal expansion than equally common others.

PCR was performed using 60 Vbeta and 13 Jbeta primers. Clones were sequenced by immunoSEQ multiplex PCR, and TCRdb holds only the in-frame ones, with some missing. The sample records around 130,000 clones, 60% to 80% being singletons. The sequence was obtained from a man between 45 and 60 years old in good health and CMV-seronegative. Specimen: PBMCs. The chain employs TRBV29-1 and TRBJ2-7; D ambiguous. The CDR3 DNA sequence: TGCAGCGTGAAGAGAGGCAACTACGAGCAGTACTTC. Protein: CSVKRGNYEQYF.